This TCR beta chain was observed in a study of T-cell reconstitution after alpha-beta-depleted transplantation in children. The TCRbeta library incorporated unique molecular identifiers. TCRdb analysed the PCR reads with MiXCR anew, one entry per CDR3 protein. Of roughly 220,000 distinct CDR3 sequences detected, 9% to 10% appear once; the ten largest clones hold approximately 4.7%. This clonotype occurred many times. This TCR was recovered from a human donor who donated a stem cell graft to a child with SCID. The sample in question was PBMCs from the stem cell graft donor, obtained from the stem cell graft.

The CDR3 DNA sequence: TGCAGTGCTACCCGGGGGGGCGCAGATACGCAGTATTTT. Translating gives CSATRGGADTQYF. V and J are TRBV20-1 and TRBJ2-3; 8 nucleotides line up with TRBD2. Germline CDR1 reads DFQATT; CDR2 reads SNEGSKA (reference sequence). The CDR3 has 13 amino acids. Losses at the gene ends were 4 bases for V and 4 bases for J; bases not matched to a gene: 4.